Here is one T cell receptor beta chain with its context. These data are taken from a study of blood T cell repertoires in COVID-19. Profiling relied on immunoSEQ multiplex PCR, and the TCRdb table lists in-frame clones only, not all of them. The data contain under 70,000 clones, 90% of them singletons. The CDR3 covers 15 residues. CDR1 and CDR2 (germline): SGDLS, YYNGEE. Germline trimming cut 2 bases from V and 0 bases from J; bases unmatched to any gene: 4. Sequenced: peripheral blood. The genes are TRBV9 and TRBJ1-2; TRBD1 matches at 7 bases. The origin of this receptor is a man aged 80 or over with acute or convalescent COVID-19. This chain's CDR3 is CASSVTGEANYGYTF. DNA of the CDR3: TGTGCCAGCAGCGTTACAGGGGAAGCTAACTATGGCTACACCTTC.